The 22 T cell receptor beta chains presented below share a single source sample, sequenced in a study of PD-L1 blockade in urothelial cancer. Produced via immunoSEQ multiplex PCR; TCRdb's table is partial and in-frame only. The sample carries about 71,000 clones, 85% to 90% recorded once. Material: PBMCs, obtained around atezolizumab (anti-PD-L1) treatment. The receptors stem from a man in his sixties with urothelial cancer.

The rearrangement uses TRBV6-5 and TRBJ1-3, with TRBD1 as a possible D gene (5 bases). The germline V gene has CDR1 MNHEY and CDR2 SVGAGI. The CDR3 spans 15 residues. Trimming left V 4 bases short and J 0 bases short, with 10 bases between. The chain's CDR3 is CASSSDRPSGNTIYF. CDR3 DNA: TGTGCCAGCAGTTCCGACAGACCCTCTGGAAACACCATATATTTT.

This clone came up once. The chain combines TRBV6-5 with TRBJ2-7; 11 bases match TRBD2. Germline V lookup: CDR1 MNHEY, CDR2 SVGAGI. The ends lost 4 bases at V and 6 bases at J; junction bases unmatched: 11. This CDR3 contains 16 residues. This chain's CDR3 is CASSLLRVAGGSEQYF. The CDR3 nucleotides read TGTGCCAGCAGTTTACTTCGGGTAGCGGGAGGGAGCGAGCAGTACTTC.

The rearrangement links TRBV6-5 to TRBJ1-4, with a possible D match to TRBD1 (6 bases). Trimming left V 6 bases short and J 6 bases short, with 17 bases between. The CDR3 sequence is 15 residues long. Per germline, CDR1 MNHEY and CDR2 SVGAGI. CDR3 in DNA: TGTGCCAGCAGCCACTGGGACACTAGGGATGAAAAACTGTTTTTT. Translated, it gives CASSHWDTRDEKLFF.

CDR3: CASSEGTGGMVYEQFF. The CDR3 DNA is TGTGCCAGCAGTGAGGGGACAGGGGGCATGGTATATGAGCAGTTCTTC. This sequence joins TRBV6-1 and TRBJ2-1; 12 bases fit TRBD1. CDR1 and CDR2 (germline): MNHNS, SASEGT. The CDR3 totals 16 residues. With V trimmed by 3 bases and J by 8 bases, 8 bases remained unmatched.

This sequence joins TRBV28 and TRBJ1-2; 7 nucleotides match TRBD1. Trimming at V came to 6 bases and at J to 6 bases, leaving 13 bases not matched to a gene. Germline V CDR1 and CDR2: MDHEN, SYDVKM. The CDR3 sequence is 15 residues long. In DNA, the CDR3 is TGTGCCAGCAGCTGGGCGGGACAGAATTTAAATGGCTACACCTTC. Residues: CASSWAGQNLNGYTF.

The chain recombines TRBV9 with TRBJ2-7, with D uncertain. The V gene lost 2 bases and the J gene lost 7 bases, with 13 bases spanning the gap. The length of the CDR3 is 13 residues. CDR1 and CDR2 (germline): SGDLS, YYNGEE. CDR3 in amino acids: CASSVEWAGEQYF. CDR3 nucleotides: TGTGCCAGCAGCGTTGAATGGGCCGGAGAGCAGTACTTC.

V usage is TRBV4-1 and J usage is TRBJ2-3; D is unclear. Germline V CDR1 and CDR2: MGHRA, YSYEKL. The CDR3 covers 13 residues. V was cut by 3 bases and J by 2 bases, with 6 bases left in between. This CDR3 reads CASSHPSTDTQYF. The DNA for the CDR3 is TGCGCCAGCAGCCACCCTTCCACAGATACGCAGTATTTT.

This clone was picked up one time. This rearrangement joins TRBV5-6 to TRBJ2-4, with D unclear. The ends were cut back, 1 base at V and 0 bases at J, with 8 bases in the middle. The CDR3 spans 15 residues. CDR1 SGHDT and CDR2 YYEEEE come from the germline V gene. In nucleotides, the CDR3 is TGTGCCAGCAGCTTGAGGAGAGTAGCCAAAAACATTCAGTACTTC. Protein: CASSLRRVAKNIQYF.

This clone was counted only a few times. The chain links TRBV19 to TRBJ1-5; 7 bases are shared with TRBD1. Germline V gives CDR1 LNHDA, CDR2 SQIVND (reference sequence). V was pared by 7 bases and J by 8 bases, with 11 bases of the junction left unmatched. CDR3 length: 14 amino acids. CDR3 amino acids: CASTPTGTGEPQHF. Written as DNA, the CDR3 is TGTGCCAGTACTCCAACGGGAACAGGGGAGCCCCAGCATTTT.

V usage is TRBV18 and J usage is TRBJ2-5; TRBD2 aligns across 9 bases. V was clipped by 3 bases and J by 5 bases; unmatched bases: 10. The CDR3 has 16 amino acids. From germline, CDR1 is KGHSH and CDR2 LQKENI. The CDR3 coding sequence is TGTGCCAGCTCACCCGATGGGACTAGCTCTCCGGAGACCCAGTACTTC. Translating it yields CASSPDGTSSPETQYF.

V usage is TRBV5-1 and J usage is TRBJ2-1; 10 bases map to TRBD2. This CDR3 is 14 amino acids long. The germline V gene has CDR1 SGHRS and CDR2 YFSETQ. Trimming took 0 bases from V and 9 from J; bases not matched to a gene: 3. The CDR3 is CASSLEREGVEQFF. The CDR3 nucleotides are TGCGCCAGCAGCTTGGAGCGGGAGGGGGTTGAGCAGTTCTTC. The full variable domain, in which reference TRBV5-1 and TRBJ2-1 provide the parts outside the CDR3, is KAGVTQTPRYLIKTRGQQVTLSCSPISGHRSVSWYQQTPGQGLQFLFEYFSETQRNKGNFPGRFSGRQFSNSRSEMNVSTLELGDSALYLCASSLEREGVEQFFGPGTRLTVL.

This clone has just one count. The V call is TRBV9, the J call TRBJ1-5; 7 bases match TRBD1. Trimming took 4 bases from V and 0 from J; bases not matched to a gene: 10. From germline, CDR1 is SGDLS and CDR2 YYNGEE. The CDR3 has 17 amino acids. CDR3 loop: CASSRGDRLYSNQPQHF. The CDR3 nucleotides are TGTGCCAGCAGCCGCGGGGACAGACTTTATAGCAATCAGCCCCAGCATTTT. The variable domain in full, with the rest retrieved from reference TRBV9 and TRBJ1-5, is DSGVTQTPKHLITATGQRVTLRCSPRSGDLSVYWYQQSLDQGLQFLIQYYNGEERAKGNILERFSAQQFPDLHSELNLSSLELGDSALYFCASSRGDRLYSNQPQHFGDGTRLSIL.

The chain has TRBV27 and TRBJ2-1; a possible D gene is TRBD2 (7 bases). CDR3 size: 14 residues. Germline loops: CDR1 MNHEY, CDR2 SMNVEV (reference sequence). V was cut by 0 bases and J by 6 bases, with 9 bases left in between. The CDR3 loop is CASSLSRGGNEQFF. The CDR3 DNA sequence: TGTGCCAGCAGTTTATCGAGGGGGGGCAATGAGCAGTTCTTC.

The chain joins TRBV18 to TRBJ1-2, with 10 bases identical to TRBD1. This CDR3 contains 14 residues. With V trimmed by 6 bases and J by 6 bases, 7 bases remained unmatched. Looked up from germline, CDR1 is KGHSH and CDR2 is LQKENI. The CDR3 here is CASSRSTGGDGYTF. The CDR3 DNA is TGTGCCAGCTCCCGGTCGACAGGGGGCGATGGCTACACCTTC.

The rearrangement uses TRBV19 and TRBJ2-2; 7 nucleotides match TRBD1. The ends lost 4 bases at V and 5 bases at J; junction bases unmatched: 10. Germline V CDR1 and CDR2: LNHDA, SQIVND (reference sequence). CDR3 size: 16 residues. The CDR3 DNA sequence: TGTGCCAGTAGTAGCGACAGGGAGAAGGGAACCGGGGAGCTGTTTTTT. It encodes CASSSDREKGTGELFF. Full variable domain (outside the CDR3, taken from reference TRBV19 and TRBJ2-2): DGGITQSPKYLFRKEGQNVTLSCEQNLNHDAMYWYRQDPGQGLRLIYYSQIVNDFQKGDIAEGYSVSREKKESFPLTVTSAQKNPTAFYLCASSSDREKGTGELFFGEGSRLTVL.

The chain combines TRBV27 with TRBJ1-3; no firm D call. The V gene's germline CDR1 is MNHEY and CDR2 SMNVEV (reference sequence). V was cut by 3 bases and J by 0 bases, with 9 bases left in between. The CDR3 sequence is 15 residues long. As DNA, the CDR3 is TGTGCCAGCAGTTTCAAGTACAGCTCTGGAAACACCATATATTTT. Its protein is CASSFKYSSGNTIYF.

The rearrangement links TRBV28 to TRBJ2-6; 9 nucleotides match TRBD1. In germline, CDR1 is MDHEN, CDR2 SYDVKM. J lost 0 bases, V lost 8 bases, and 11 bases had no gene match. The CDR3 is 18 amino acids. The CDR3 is CASQGPGQGASGANVLTF. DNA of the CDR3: TGTGCCAGCCAGGGACCGGGACAGGGTGCCTCTGGGGCCAACGTCCTGACTTTC.

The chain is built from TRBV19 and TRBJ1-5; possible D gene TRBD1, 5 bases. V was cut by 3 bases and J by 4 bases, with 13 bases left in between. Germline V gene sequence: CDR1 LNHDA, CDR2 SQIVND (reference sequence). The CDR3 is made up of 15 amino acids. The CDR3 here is CASSMGVGGNQPQHF. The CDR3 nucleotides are TGTGCCAGTAGTATGGGGGTCGGGGGGAATCAGCCCCAGCATTTT.

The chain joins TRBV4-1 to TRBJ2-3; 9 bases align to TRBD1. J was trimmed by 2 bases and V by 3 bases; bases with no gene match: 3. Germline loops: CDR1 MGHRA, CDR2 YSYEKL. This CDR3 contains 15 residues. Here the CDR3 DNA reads TGCGCCAGCAGCCAGGGACAGGGCCTCACAGATACGCAGTATTTT. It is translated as CASSQGQGLTDTQYF.

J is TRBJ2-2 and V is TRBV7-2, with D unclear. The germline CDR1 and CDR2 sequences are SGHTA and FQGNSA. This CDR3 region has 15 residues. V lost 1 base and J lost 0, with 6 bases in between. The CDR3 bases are TGTGCCAGCAGCTTAGTAACTACGAACACCGGGGAGCTGTTTTTT. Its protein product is CASSLVTTNTGELFF.

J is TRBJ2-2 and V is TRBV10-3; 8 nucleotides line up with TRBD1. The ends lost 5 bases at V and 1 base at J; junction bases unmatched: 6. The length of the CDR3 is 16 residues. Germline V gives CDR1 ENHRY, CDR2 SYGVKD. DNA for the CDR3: TGTGCCATCAGTTCCTTAGACAGGGGGAACACCGGGGAGCTGTTTTTT. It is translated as CAISSLDRGNTGELFF.

DNA of the CDR3: TGTGCCAGCAGCGTACCATTGGATCGGGGGTCAGATACGCAGTATTTT. This gives the protein CASSVPLDRGSDTQYF. This chain connects TRBV2 to TRBJ2-3; D might be TRBD2 (6 bases). V was clipped by 6 bases and J by 4 bases, with 20 bases between them. The CDR3 spans 16 residues. The V gene's germline CDR1 is SNHLY and CDR2 FYNNEI.